This T cell receptor beta chain was obtained from a study of blood T cell repertoires in COVID-19. Whole-study context: The study drew acute and convalescent COVID-19 samples from the United States, Italy and Spain. Nucleic acid was either cDNA or gDNA, and it came from T cells, B-cell-depleted T cells, or PBMCs.

In germline, CDR1 is SGDLS, CDR2 YYNGEE. CDR3 length: 14 amino acids. The trim removed 7 bases at V and 1 base at J, leaving 3 bases unmatched. Data came from immunoSEQ multiplex PCR; TCRdb stores just in-frame clones and leaves some out. The sample includes some 180,000 clones, 80% to 90% of them seen just once. The clonotype originates from an elderly woman with COVID-19, enrolled during active disease. The chain carries TRBV9 and TRBJ2-3; 10 bases match TRBD1. Sample: peripheral blood. DNA for the CDR3: TGTGCCAGCGGACAGGGGGACCGCACAGATACGCAGTATTTT. Its protein product is CASGQGDRTDTQYF.